The text below deals with one TCR beta chain. As yet, its antigen is unknown. The V end was cut by 2 bases, the J end by 9 bases, with 13 bases between. From germline, CDR1 is SEHNR and CDR2 FQNEAQ (reference sequence). CDR3 length equals 13 residues. Assay used: immunoSEQ multiplex PCR; TCRdb lists only in-frame clones, some missing. This table holds over 95,000 clones, 70% to 90% found once. The data were obtained in a study of OX40 agonist ivuxolimab in advanced cancers. On the study more broadly: Every 2 weeks, patients got intravenous ivuxolimab at one of six dose levels (0.01-10 mg/kg).

Overall study results and limits: Circulating CD4+ and CD8+ T cells showed clonal expansion by week 6 at 0.1 to 3.0 mg/kg.

This TCR derives from an adult with an advanced solid tumor such as melanoma, head and neck, liver or kidney cancer. The gene calls are TRBV7-9 and TRBJ1-1; D remains unclear. The material was CD4+ or CD8+ T cells sorted from blood, obtained in a trial of the OX40 agonist ivuxolimab. CDR3 sequence: CASSLTDETKAFF. The CDR3 DNA sequence: TGTGCCAGCAGCTTAACGGACGAAACGAAAGCTTTCTTT.